A selection of T cell receptor beta chains follows, all from one sample in a study of shared clonotypes between healthy human individuals. Data came from immunoSEQ multiplex PCR; TCRdb stores just in-frame clones and leaves some out. The table records more than 1.2 million clones, roughly 98.5% of them present only once. Sample: naive CD4+ T cells sorted from blood. The receptors originated from a man aged 25 to 45 in good health. Both conserved end residues are part of each CDR3. The D gene is left open where the match is weak. Some rows mark clone size as missing; the rest say once, few, many or name a class of expanded clone.

size	D	J	V	CDR3	DNA
-	-	TRBJ2-1	TRBV5-4	CASSLGVGTTSYNEQFF	TGTGCCAGCAGCTTGGGAGTGGGGACAACCTCCTACAATGAGCAGTTCTTC
-	TRBD2	TRBJ2-1	TRBV14	CASSQGQTSGRALASYNEQFF	TGTGCCAGCAGCCAAGGCCAGACTAGCGGGAGGGCCCTCGCGTCCTACAATGAGCAGTTCTTC
-	TRBD1	TRBJ2-1	TRBV28	CASTLNPRGQVPMGYNEQFF	TGTGCCAGCACCCTAAACCCCCGTGGACAGGTTCCTATGGGCTACAATGAGCAGTTCTTC
-	TRBD1	TRBJ2-5	TRBV5-1	CASSPGGTRETQYF	TGCGCCAGCAGTCCAGGGGGAACCCGAGAGACCCAGTACTTC
-	TRBD2	TRBJ2-7	TRBV18	CASSPLAGWNEQYF	TGTGCCAGCTCACCGCTAGCGGGATGGAACGAGCAGTACTTC
-	-	TRBJ2-5	TRBV18	CASSPPGRLRAETQYF	TGTGCCAGCTCACCACCAGGCAGGTTAAGAGCTGAGACCCAGTACTTC
-	-	TRBJ2-3	TRBV5-1	CASSLAGTGSTDTQYF	TGCGCCAGCAGCTTGGCGGGCACCGGGAGCACAGATACGCAGTATTTT
-	-	TRBJ2-1	TRBV7-9	CASSLGLFAGGNEQFF	TGTGCCAGCAGCTTGGGTCTATTTGCAGGGGGGAATGAGCAGTTCTTC
-	-	TRBJ2-3	TRBV7-9	CASSPTGDGTDTQYF	TGTGCCAGCAGCCCCACGGGGGACGGCACAGATACGCAGTATTTT
-	-	TRBJ1-5	TRBV5-1	CASSLNGRVEEPQHF	TGCGCCAGCAGCTTGAACGGACGAGTTGAGGAGCCCCAGCATTTT
-	-	TRBJ2-4	TRBV14	CASSQANSGKAKNIQYF	TGTGCCAGCAGCCAAGCCAACTCAGGGAAAGCCAAAAACATTCAGTACTTC
-	TRBD2	TRBJ2-7	TRBV7-2	CASSLVAGYEQYF	TGTGCCAGCAGCTTAGTAGCGGGGTACGAGCAGTACTTC
-	-	TRBJ1-2	TRBV9	CASSVVPGPNYGYTF	TGTGCCAGCAGCGTAGTTCCGGGCCCTAACTATGGCTACACCTTC
-	-	TRBJ2-5	TRBV5-6	CASRSLAGVETQYF	TGTGCCAGCCGAAGCTTGGCGGGTGTAGAGACCCAGTACTTC
-	-	TRBJ2-5	TRBV28	CASRSSRGTQYF	TGTGCCAGCAGGTCGTCTCGAGGGACCCAGTACTTC
-	TRBD1	TRBJ2-1	TRBV5-1	CASSLIPGQGVSQFF	TGCGCCAGCAGCTTGATACCGGGACAGGGGGTTTCGCAGTTCTTC
-	-	TRBJ2-1	TRBV12-2	CASRLEERAYNEQFF	TGTGCAAGTCGCTTAGAAGAGCGGGCATACAATGAGCAGTTCTTC
-	-	TRBJ1-2	TRBV5-1	CASSLNGGVGYTF	TGCGCCAGCAGCCTAAATGGGGGCGTTGGCTACACCTTC
-	-	TRBJ2-1	TRBV27	CASRRNVLYNEQFF	TGTGCCAGCAGGAGGAATGTCCTCTACAATGAGCAGTTCTTC
few	-	TRBJ2-1	TRBV27	CASSWLAKANEQFF	TGTGCCAGCAGTTGGCTAGCGAAAGCAAATGAGCAGTTCTTC
-	TRBD2	TRBJ2-7	TRBV7-2	CASSLVSGISGRSQYF	TGTGCCAGCAGCTTAGTATCAGGGATTAGCGGGAGGTCGCAGTACTTC
-	-	TRBJ2-7	TRBV2	CASRWSPFSYEQYF	TGTGCCAGCAGGTGGAGCCCCTTCTCCTACGAGCAGTACTTC
-	-	TRBJ1-5	TRBV28	CASSIIRVSNQPQHF	TGTGCCAGCAGTATCATCAGGGTTTCCAATCAGCCCCAGCATTTT
-	TRBD1	TRBJ1-2	TRBV18	CASSLDRDRTLYGYTF	TGTGCCAGCTCACTGGACCGGGACAGGACTTTATATGGCTACACCTTC
-	-	TRBJ1-5	TRBV28	CASSLNTFSNQPQHF	TGTGCCAGCAGTTTAAATACGTTTAGCAATCAGCCCCAGCATTTT
-	-	TRBJ1-6	TRBV9	CASSVRTANSPLHF	TGTGCCAGCAGCGTAAGGACAGCCAATTCACCCCTCCACTTT
-	TRBD2	TRBJ2-1	TRBV2	CATSGGTSGKHYNEQFF	TGTGCCACCTCGGGGGGGACTAGCGGGAAACACTACAATGAGCAGTTCTTC
-	TRBD1	TRBJ1-4	TRBV29-1	CSGGQGGEKLFF	TGCAGCGGGGGACAGGGCGGTGAAAAACTGTTTTTT
-	-	TRBJ2-7	TRBV14	CASSRFEGLGEQYF	TGTGCCAGCAGCCGCTTCGAGGGGCTTGGCGAGCAGTACTTC
-	-	TRBJ2-1	TRBV12-5	CASGLVGLGRRGHNEQFF	TGTGCTAGTGGTTTGGTTGGATTGGGGCGGAGAGGGCACAATGAGCAGTTCTTC
-	-	TRBJ1-5	TRBV7-2	CASSHLWGHNQPQHF	TGTGCCAGCAGCCACCTTTGGGGCCACAATCAGCCCCAGCATTTT
-	-	TRBJ2-3	TRBV18	CASSPVPGTDTQYF	TGTGCCAGCTCACCAGTGCCGGGGACAGATACGCAGTATTTT
once	-	TRBJ2-7	TRBV5-4	CASSGQWVGGSYEQYF	TGTGCCAGCAGCGGCCAGTGGGTCGGGGGATCCTACGAGCAGTACTTC
-	-	TRBJ2-6	TRBV6-5	CASSYLRSGANVLTF	TGTGCCAGCAGTTATCTTCGCTCTGGGGCCAACGTCCTGACTTTC
once	-	TRBJ2-1	TRBV14	CASSRYNNEQFF	TGTGCCAGCAGCCGATACAATAATGAGCAGTTCTTC
-	TRBD2	TRBJ2-3	TRBV5-4	CASNPSGSPSDTQYF	TGTGCCAGCAACCCTAGCGGGAGTCCGTCAGATACGCAGTATTTT
-	TRBD1	TRBJ1-5	TRBV5-1	CASSTGQGDQPQHF	TGCGCCAGCAGCACGGGACAGGGGGACCAGCCCCAGCATTTT
-	TRBD1	TRBJ2-1	TRBV5-6	CASSLPLTGLNEQFF	TGTGCCAGCAGCCTACCATTGACAGGGTTGAATGAGCAGTTCTTC
-	-	TRBJ1-4	TRBV5-6	CASSLGWAGSRAEKLFF	TGTGCCAGCAGCTTGGGGTGGGCAGGGTCACGAGCCGAAAAACTGTTTTTT
-	-	TRBJ2-3	TRBV7-8	CASSPGRENTQYF	TGTGCCAGCAGCCCTGGACGGGAGAATACGCAGTATTTT
-	TRBD1	TRBJ2-1	TRBV19	CASSPRGQGRNEQFF	TGTGCCAGTAGTCCCCGAGGACAGGGGCGCAATGAGCAGTTCTTC
-	TRBD2	TRBJ2-1	TRBV7-9	CASSLPWRTSRYNEQFF	TGTGCCAGCAGCCTACCTTGGCGGACTAGTCGCTACAATGAGCAGTTCTTC
-	TRBD1	TRBJ2-1	TRBV18	CASSPPGTGVYNEQFF	TGTGCCAGCTCTCCCCCCGGGACAGGGGTCTACAATGAGCAGTTCTTC
-	TRBD2	TRBJ2-1	TRBV19	CASSSRPGTSGTEQFF	TGTGCCAGTAGTAGCAGGCCCGGGACTAGCGGGACCGAGCAGTTCTTC
-	-	TRBJ1-1	TRBV20-1	CSARTFAEAFF	TGCAGTGCTAGAACGTTCGCTGAAGCTTTCTTT
-	-	TRBJ1-1	TRBV18	CASSNKLSNTEAFF	TGTGCCAGCTCAAATAAGCTATCGAACACTGAAGCTTTCTTT
-	-	TRBJ2-7	TRBV7-9	CASSLVRQGSGEQYF	TGTGCCAGCAGCTTGGTTAGGCAGGGTTCGGGAGAGCAGTACTTC
-	-	TRBJ2-5	TRBV5-1	CASSLAPGLDQETQYF	TGCGCCAGCAGCCTAGCGCCGGGACTGGACCAAGAGACCCAGTACTTC
-	TRBD1	TRBJ2-2	TRBV7-2	CASSGQTRTGSYTGELFF	TGTGCCAGCAGCGGGCAAACCCGGACAGGGAGCTACACCGGGGAGCTGTTTTTT
-	TRBD2	TRBJ2-1	TRBV11-2	CASSLPGLAGVNNEQFF	TGTGCCAGCAGCTTACCGGGACTAGCGGGAGTAAACAATGAGCAGTTCTTC
-	-	TRBJ2-7	TRBV9	CASSVGQGYYEQYF	TGTGCCAGCAGCGTAGGTCAGGGGTACTACGAGCAGTACTTC
-	-	TRBJ2-1	TRBV9	CASSSRSPSYNEQFF	TGTGCCAGCAGCTCTAGGAGCCCCTCCTACAATGAGCAGTTCTTC
-	-	TRBJ2-5	TRBV18	CASSPGQVETQYF	TGTGCCAGCTCACCGGGGCAAGTGGAGACCCAGTACTTC
-	-	TRBJ2-1	TRBV5-6	CASSFYGTANNEQFF	TGTGCCAGCAGCTTTTACGGGACTGCTAACAATGAGCAGTTCTTC
-	TRBD1	TRBJ2-2	TRBV5-1	CASSAPTGGYGELFF	TGCGCCAGCAGCGCGCCGACAGGGGGCTACGGGGAGCTGTTTTTT
-	-	TRBJ2-1	TRBV19	CASRRGPNNEQFF	TGTGCCAGTAGGAGGGGACCCAACAATGAGCAGTTCTTC
-	TRBD2	TRBJ2-5	TRBV5-1	CASSLVSTSGRMETQYF	TGCGCCAGCAGCTTGGTTTCGACTAGCGGGAGAATGGAGACCCAGTACTTC